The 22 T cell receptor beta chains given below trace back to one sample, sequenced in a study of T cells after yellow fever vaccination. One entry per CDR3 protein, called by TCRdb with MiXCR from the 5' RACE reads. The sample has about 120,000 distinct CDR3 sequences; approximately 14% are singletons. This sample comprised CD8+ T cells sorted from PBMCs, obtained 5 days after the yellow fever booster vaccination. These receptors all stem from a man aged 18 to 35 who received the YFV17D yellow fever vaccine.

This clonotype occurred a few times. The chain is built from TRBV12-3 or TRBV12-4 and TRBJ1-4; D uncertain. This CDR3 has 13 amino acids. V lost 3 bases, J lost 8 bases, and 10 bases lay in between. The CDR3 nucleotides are TGTGCCAGCAGTTTTAGGTCTGGAGAAAAACTGTTTTTT. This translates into CASSFRSGEKLFF.

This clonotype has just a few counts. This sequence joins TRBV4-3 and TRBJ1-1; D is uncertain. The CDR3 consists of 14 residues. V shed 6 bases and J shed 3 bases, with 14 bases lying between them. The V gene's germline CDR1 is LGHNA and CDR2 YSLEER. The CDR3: CASSGGDSDTEAFF. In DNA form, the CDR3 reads TGCGCCAGCAGTGGCGGGGATTCGGACACTGAAGCTTTCTTT.

The CDR3 region is CSVEGGGYGYTF. The DNA of the CDR3 is TGCAGCGTTGAAGGGGGGGGCTATGGCTACACCTTC. The V and J genes are TRBV29-1 and TRBJ1-2; a possible D gene is TRBD1 (5 bases). The CDR3 spans 12 residues. The ends were cut back, 1 base at V and 4 bases at J, with 7 bases in the middle. Germline values: CDR1 SQVTM, CDR2 ANQGSEA.

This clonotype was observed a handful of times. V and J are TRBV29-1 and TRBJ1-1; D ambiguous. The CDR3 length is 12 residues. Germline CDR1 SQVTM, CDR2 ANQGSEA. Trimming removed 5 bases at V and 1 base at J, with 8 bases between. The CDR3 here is CSVTVGNTEAFF. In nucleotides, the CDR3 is TGCAGCGTTACCGTGGGGAACACTGAAGCTTTCTTT.

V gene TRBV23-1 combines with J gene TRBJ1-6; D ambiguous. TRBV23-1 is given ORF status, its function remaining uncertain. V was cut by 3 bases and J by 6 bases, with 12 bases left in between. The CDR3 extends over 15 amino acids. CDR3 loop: CASSQDPVPNSPLHF. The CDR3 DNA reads TGCGCCAGCAGTCAGGACCCCGTCCCTAATTCACCCCTCCACTTT.

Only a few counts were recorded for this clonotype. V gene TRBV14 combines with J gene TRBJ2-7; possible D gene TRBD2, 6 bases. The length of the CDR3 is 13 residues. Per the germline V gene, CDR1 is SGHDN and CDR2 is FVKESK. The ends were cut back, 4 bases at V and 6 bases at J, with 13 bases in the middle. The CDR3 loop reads CASSLAGGSEQYF. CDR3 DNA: TGTGCCAGCAGCCTGGCCGGGGGTAGCGAGCAGTACTTC.

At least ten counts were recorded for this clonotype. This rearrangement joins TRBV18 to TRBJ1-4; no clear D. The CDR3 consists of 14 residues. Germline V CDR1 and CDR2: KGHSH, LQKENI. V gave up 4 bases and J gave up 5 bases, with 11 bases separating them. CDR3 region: CASSRRRENEKLFF. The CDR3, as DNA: TGTGCCAGCTCACGGCGGAGAGAAAATGAAAAACTGTTTTTT.

The CDR3 nucleotides are TGTGCCAGCAGCCAATTTCAGGGGGCCTACGAGCAGTACTTC. It yields the protein CASSQFQGAYEQYF. J is TRBJ2-7 and V is TRBV16; 7 bases map to TRBD1. This CDR3 comprises 14 residues. V shed 1 base and J 2 bases; nucleotides not matched to a gene: 2. Per the germline V gene, CDR1 is KGHSY and CDR2 is FQNENV.

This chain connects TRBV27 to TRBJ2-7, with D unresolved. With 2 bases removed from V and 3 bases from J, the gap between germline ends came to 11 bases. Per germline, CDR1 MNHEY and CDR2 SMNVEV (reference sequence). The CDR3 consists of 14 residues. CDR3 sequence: CASSLRSRVYEQYF. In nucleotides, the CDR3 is TGTGCCAGCAGTTTAAGGTCCCGAGTCTACGAGCAGTACTTC.

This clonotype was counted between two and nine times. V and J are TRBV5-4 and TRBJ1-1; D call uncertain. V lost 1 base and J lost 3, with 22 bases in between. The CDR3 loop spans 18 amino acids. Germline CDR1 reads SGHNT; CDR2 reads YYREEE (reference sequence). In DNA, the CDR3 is TGTGCCAGCAGCTTGCCCCGGGGTATTCAGCCAGCGGACACTGAAGCTTTCTTT. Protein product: CASSLPRGIQPADTEAFF. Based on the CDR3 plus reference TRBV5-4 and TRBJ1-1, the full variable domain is ETGVTQSPTHLIKTRGQQVTLRCSSQSGHNTVSWYQQALGQGPQFIFQYYREEENGRGNFPPRFSGLQFPNYSSELNVNALELDDSALYLCASSLPRGIQPADTEAFFGQGTRLTVV.

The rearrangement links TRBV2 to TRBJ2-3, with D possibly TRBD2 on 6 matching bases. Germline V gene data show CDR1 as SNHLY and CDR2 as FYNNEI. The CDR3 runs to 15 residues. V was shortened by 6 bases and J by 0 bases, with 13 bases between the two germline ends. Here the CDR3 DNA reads TGTGCCAGCAGATCTAGCGTAAAAAGCACAGATACGCAGTATTTT. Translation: CASRSSVKSTDTQYF.

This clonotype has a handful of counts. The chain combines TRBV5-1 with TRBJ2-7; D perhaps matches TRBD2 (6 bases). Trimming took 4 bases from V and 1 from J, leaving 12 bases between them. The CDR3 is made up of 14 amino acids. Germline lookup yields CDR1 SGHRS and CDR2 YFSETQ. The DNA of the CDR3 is TGCGCCAGCAGCCCTCTTGGGGGGTCCTACGAGCAGTACGTC. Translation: CASSPLGGSYEQYV.

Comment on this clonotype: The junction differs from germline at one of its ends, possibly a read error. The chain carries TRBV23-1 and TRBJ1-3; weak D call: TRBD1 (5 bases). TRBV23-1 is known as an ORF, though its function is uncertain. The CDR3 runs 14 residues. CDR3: CASSHSAAGTSGDF. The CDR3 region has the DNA TGCGCCAGCAGTCACTCCGCGGCCGGGACGTCGGGGGATTTT.

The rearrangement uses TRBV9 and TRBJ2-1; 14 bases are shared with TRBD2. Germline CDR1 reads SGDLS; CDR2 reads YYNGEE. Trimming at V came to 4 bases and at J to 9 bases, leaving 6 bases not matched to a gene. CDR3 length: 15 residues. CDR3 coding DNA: TGTGCCAGCAGCCTCGGACTAGCGGGGGGCGCTGAGCAGTTCTTC. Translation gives CASSLGLAGGAEQFF.

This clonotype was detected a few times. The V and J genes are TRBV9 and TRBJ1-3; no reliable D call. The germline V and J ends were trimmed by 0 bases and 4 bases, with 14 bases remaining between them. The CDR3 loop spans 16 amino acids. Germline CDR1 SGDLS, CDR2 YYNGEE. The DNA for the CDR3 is TGTGCCAGCAGCGTAGAGGGCAGCTTACGAGGAAACACCATATATTTT. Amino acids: CASSVEGSLRGNTIYF.

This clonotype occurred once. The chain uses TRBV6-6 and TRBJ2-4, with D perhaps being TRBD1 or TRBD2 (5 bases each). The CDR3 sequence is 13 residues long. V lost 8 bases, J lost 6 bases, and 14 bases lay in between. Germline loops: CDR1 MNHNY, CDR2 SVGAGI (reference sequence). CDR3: CASLPGLGNIQYF. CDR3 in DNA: TGTGCCAGCCTACCGGGGCTCGGAAACATTCAGTACTTC.

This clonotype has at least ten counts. The CDR3 sequence: CASSEAISPETQYF. The CDR3, as DNA: TGTGCCAGCAGTGAAGCCATCTCGCCGGAGACCCAGTACTTC. The rearrangement joins TRBV2 to TRBJ2-5; D gene unclear. V gave up 0 bases and J gave up 5 bases, with 10 bases separating them. The germline V gene encodes CDR1 SNHLY and CDR2 FYNNEI. The CDR3 totals 14 residues.

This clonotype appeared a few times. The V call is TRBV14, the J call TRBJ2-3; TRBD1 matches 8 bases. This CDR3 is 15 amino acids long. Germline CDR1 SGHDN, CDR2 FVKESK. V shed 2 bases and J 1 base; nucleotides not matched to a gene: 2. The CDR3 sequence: CASSQTGGGTDTQYF. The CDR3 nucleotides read TGTGCCAGCAGCCAAACAGGGGGTGGCACAGATACGCAGTATTTT.

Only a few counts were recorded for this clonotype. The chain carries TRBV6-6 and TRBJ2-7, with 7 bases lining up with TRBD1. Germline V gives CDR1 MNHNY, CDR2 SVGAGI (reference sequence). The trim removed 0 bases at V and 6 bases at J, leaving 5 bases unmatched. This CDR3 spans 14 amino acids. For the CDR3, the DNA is TGTGCCAGCAGTTACTCTGACAGGGCGGGCGAGCAGTACGTC. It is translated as CASSYSDRAGEQYV.

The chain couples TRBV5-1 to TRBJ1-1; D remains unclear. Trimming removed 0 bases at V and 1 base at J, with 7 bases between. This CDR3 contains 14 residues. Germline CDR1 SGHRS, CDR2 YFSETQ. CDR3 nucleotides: TGCGCCAGCAGCTTGGTCGGGAAGAACACTGAAGCTTTCTTT. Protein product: CASSLVGKNTEAFF. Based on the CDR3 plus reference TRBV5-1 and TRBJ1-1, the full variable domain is KAGVTQTPRYLIKTRGQQVTLSCSPISGHRSVSWYQQTPGQGLQFLFEYFSETQRNKGNFPGRFSGRQFSNSRSEMNVSTLELGDSALYLCASSLVGKNTEAFFGQGTRLTVV.

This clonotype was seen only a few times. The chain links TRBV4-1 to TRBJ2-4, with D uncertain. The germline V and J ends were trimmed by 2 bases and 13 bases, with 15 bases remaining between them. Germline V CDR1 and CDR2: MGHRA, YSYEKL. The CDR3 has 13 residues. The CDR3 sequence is CASSQRTDQAQYF. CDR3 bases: TGCGCCAGCAGCCAACGGACGGATCAGGCCCAGTACTTC.

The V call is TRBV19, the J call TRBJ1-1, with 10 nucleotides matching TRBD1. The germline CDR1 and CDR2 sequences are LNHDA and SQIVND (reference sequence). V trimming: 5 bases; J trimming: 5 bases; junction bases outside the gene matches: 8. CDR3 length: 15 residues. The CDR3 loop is CASSVYGTGVTEAFF. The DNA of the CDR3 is TGTGCCAGTAGTGTGTACGGGACAGGGGTTACTGAAGCTTTCTTT. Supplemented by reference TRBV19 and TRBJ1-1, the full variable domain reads DGGITQSPKYLFRKEGQNVTLSCEQNLNHDAMYWYRQDPGQGLRLIYYSQIVNDFQKGDIAEGYSVSREKKESFPLTVTSAQKNPTAFYLCASSVYGTGVTEAFFGQGTRLTVV.